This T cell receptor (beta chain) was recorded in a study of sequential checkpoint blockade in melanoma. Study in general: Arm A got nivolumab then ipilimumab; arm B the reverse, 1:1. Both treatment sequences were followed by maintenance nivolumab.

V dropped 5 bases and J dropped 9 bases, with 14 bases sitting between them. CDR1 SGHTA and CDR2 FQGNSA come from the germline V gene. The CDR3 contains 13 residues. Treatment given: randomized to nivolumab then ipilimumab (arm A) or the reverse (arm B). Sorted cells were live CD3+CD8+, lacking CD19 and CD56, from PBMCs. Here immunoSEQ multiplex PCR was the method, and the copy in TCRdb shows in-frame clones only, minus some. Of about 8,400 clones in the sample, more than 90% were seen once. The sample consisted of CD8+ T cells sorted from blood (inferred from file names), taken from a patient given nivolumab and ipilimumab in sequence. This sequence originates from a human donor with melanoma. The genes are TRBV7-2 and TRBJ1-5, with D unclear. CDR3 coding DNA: TGTGCCAGCAGCGTTAGTCGCGGTCGGCCCCAGCATTTT. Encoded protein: CASSVSRGRPQHF.